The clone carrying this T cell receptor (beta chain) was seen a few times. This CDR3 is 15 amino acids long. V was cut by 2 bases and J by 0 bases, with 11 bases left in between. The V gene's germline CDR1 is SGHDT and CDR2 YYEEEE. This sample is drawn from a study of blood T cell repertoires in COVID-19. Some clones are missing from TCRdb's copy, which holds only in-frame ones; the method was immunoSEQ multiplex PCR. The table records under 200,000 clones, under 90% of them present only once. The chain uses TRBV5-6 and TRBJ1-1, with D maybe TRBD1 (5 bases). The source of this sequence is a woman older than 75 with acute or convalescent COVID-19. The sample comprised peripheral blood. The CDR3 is CASSFIRGVNTEAFF. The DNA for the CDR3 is TGTGCCAGCAGCTTTATTAGGGGTGTGAACACTGAAGCTTTCTTT.